This T cell receptor (beta chain) is drawn from a study of post-analysis software for immune sequencing data. Study summary: Patients had relapsing-remitting, secondary progressive or progressive-relapsing multiple sclerosis; some lacked subtype.

General study points: Those with multiple sclerosis, the patient group, showed significantly lower normalized Chao1 diversity than controls. Five TRBV segments, including TRBV5-6, TRBV5-1 and TRBV20-1, were more frequent in patients than controls.

Worth noting for this clonotype: Its antigen is not identified.

After removal of 1 base from V and 11 bases from J, the junction contained 20 bases not matched to a gene. The germline gives CDR1 LGHNA, CDR2 YNFKEQ. The CDR3 loop spans 18 amino acids. Sequencing libraries made from TCR beta cDNA carried unique molecular identifiers. Each CDR3 protein is one row after TCRdb ran MiXCR on the PCR reads. The table records some 890,000 distinct CDR3 sequences, about 50% of them present only once. The source is a girl between 10 and 17 years old with multiple sclerosis. Sequences were obtained from blood. This rearrangement joins TRBV4-2 to TRBJ2-1; 7 bases are a match to TRBD2. The CDR3 DNA follows: TGTGCCAGCAGCCAAGTAACCCCGGGACTGGCGGGAGTGGACCAGCAGTTCTTC. Amino acids: CASSQVTPGLAGVDQQFF.